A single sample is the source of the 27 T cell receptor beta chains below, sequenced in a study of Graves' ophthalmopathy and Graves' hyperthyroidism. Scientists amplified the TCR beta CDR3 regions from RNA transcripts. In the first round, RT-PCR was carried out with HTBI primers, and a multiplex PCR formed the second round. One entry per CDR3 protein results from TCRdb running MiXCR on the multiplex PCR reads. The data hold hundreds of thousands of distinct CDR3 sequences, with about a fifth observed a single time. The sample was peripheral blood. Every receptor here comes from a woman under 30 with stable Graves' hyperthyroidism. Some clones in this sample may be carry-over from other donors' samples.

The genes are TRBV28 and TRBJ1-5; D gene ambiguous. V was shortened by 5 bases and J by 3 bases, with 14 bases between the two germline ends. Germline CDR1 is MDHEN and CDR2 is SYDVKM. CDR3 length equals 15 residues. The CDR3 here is CASSGAGGNNQPQHF. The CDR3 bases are TGTGCCAGCAGTGGAGCGGGCGGAAACAATCAGCCCCAGCATTTT. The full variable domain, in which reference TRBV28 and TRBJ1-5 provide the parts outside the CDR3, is DVKVTQSSRYLVKRTGEKVFLECVQDMDHENMFWYRQDPGLGLRLIYFSYDVKMKEKGDIPEGYSVSREKKERFSLILESASTNQTSMYLCASSGAGGNNQPQHFGDGTRLSIL.

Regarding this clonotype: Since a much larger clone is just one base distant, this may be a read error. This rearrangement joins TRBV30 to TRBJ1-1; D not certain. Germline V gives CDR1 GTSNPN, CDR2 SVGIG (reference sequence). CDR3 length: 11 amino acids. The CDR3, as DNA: TGTGCCTGGAGTCGCAACACTGGAGCTTTCTTT. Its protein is CAWSRNTGAFF. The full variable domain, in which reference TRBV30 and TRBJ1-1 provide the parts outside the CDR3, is SQTIHQWPATLVQPVGSPLSLECTVEGTSNPNLYWYRQAAGRGLQLLFYSVGIGQISSEVPQNLSASRPQDRQFILSSKKLLLSDSGFYLCAWSRNTGAFFGQGTRLTVV.

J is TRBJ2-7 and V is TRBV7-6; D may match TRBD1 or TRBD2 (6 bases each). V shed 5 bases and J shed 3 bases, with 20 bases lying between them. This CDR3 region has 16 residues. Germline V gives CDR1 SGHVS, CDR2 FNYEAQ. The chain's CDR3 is CASSPSYRARGYEQYF. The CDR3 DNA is TGTGCCAGCAGCCCGTCCTACAGGGCGCGGGGCTACGAGCAGTACTTC.

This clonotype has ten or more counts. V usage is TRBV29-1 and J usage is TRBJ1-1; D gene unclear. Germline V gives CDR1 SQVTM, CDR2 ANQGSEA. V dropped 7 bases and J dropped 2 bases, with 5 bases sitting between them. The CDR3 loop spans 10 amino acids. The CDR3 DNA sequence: TGCAGCGACGCCAACACTGAAGCTTTCTTT. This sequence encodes CSDANTEAFF. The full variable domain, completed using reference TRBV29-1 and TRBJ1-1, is SAVISQKPSRDICQRGTSLTIQCQVDSQVTMMFWYRQQPGQSLTLIATANQGSEATYESGFVIDKFPISRPNLTFSTLTVSNMSPEDSSIYLCSDANTEAFFGQGTRLTVV.

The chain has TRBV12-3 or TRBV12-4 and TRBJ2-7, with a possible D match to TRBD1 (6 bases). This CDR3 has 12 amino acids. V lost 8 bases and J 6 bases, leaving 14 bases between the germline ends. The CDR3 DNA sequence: TGTGCCAGCTCCTCGGGACAACGCGAGCAGTACTTC. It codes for CASSSGQREQYF.

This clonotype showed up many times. CDR3 sequence reads: CASSYRGQGRAFF. DNA of the CDR3: TGTGCCAGCAGTTACCGGGGGCAGGGTAGGGCTTTCTTT. This chain uses TRBV6-5 with TRBJ1-1, with D possibly TRBD1 on 6 matching bases. Looked up from germline, CDR1 is MNHEY and CDR2 is SVGAGI. The CDR3 has 13 residues. V was trimmed by 2 bases and J by 11 bases, leaving 15 bases between them.

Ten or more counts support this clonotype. CDR3 region: CASSLPGRIAFF. The CDR3 DNA is TGTGCCAGCAGCTTACCAGGACGGATAGCTTTCTTT. The chain has TRBV11-1 and TRBJ1-1; D not resolved. The CDR3 spans 12 residues. V lost 2 bases and J 10 bases, leaving 11 bases between the germline ends. Germline-derived CDR1 and CDR2 are SGHAT and FQDESV (reference sequence). The variable domain in full, completed from reference TRBV11-1 and TRBJ1-1, reads EAEVAQSPRYKITEKSQAVAFWCDPISGHATLYWYRQILGQGPELLVQFQDESVVDDSQLPKDRFSAERLKGVDSTLKIQPAELGDSAMYLCASSLPGRIAFFGQGTRLTVV.

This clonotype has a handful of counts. The CDR3 DNA reads as TGTGCCAGCACCCATTCGGGGGCTGGCTACACCTTC. Its translation: CASTHSGAGYTF. The chain carries TRBV12-3 or TRBV12-4 and TRBJ1-2, with TRBD1 as a possible D gene (6 bases). Between the trimmed V and J ends, which lost 7 bases and 7 bases, there was a span of 13 bases. The CDR3 contains 12 residues.

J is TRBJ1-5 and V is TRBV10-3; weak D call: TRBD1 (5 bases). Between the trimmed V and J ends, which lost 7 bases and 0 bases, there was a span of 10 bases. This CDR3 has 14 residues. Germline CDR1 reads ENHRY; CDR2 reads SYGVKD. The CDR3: CAINGAGSNQPQHF. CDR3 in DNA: TGTGCCATCAATGGGGCCGGTAGCAATCAGCCCCAGCATTTT.

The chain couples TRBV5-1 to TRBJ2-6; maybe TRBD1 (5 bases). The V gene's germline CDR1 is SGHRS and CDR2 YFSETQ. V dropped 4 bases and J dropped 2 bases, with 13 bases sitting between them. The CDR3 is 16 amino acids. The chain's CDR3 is CASSPTGFPGANVLTF. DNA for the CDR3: TGCGCCAGCAGCCCAACAGGTTTCCCTGGGGCCAACGTCCTGACTTTC.

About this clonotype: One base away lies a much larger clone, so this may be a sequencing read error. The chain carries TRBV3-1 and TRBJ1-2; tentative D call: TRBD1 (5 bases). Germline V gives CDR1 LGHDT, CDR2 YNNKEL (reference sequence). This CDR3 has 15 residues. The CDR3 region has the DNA TGTGCCAGCAGCCAAGGAGCAGGGTTAAACTATGGCTACATCTTC. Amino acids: CASSQGAGLNYGYIF.

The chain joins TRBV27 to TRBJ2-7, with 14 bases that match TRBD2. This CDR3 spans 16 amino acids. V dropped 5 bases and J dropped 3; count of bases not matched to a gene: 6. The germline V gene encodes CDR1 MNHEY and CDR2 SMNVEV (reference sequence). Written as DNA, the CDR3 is TGTGCCAGCAGTAGGACTAGCGGGAGGCCCATCTACGAGCAGTACTTC. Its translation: CASSRTSGRPIYEQYF.

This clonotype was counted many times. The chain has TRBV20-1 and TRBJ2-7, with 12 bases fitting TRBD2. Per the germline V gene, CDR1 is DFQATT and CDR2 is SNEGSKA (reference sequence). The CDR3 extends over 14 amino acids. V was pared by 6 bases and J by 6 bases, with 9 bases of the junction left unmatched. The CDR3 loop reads CSALLTSGGSEQYF. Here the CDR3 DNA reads TGCAGTGCCCTCTTGACTAGCGGGGGAAGCGAGCAGTACTTC.

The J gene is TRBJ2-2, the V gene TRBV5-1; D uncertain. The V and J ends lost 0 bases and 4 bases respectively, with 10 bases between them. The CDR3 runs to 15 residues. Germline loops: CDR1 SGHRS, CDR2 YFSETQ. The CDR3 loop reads CASSLDLVGTGELFF. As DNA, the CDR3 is TGCGCCAGCAGCTTGGACCTAGTGGGCACCGGGGAGCTGTTTTTT.

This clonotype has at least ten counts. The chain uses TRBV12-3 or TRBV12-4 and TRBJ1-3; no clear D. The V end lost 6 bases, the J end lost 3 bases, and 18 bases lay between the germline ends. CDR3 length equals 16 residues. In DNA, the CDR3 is TGTGCCAGCAGCCCCCGGCGGATACTCGATGGAAACACCATATATTTT. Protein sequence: CASSPRRILDGNTIYF.

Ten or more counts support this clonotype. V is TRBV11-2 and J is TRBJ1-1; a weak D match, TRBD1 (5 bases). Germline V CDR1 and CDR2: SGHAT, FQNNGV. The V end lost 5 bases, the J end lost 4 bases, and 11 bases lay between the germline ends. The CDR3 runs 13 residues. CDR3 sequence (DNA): TGTGCCAGCAGCATAACAGGACGCACTGAAGCTTTCTTT. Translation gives CASSITGRTEAFF.

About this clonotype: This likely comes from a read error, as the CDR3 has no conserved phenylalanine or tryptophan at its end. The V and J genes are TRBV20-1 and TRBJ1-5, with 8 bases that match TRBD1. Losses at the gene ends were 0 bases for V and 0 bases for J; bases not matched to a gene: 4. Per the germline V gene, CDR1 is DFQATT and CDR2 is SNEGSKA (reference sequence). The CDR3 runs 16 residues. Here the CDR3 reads CSARDGQGYSNQPQHV. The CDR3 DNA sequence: TGCAGTGCTAGAGATGGACAGGGATATAGCAATCAGCCCCAGCATGTT.

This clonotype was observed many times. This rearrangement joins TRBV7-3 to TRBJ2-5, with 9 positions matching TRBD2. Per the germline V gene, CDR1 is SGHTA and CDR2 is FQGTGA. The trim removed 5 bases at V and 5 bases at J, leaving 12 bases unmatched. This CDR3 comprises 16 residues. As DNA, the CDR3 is TGTGCCAGCAGCCCGCCACCCATAGCGGGGGTCGAGACCCAGTACTTC. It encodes CASSPPPIAGVETQYF.

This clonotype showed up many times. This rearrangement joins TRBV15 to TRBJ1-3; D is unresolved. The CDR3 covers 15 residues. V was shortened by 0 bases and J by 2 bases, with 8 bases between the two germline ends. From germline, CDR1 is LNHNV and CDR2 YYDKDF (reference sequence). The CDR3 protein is CATSRDLSPGNTIYF. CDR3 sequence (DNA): TGTGCCACCAGCAGAGATTTAAGCCCTGGAAACACCATATATTTT.

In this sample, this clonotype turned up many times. The CDR3 DNA is TGTGCCAGCTCACCACCGAACACCGGGGAGCTGTTTTTT. As protein: CASSPPNTGELFF. The V gene is TRBV18, the J gene TRBJ2-2; the D is unclear. V shed 0 bases and J shed 1 base, with 0 bases lying between them. The CDR3 is 13 residues long. Germline V gives CDR1 KGHSH, CDR2 LQKENI.

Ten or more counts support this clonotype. The DNA for the CDR3 is TGTGCCAGTAGTATAGAGCAGGGGCGGACCTACGAGCAGTACTTC. Translating gives CASSIEQGRTYEQYF. The V gene is TRBV19, the J gene TRBJ2-7; TRBD1 is a possible D gene (6 bases). This CDR3 spans 15 amino acids. Germline loops: CDR1 LNHDA, CDR2 SQIVND (reference sequence). Deletions cut 0 bases from V and 2 bases from J, with 11 bases between.

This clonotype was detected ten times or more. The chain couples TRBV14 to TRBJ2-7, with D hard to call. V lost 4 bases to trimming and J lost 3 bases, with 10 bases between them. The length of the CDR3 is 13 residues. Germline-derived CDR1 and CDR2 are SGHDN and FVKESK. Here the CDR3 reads CASSLHRGYEQYF. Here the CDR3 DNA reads TGTGCCAGCAGCCTCCACCGAGGCTACGAGCAGTACTTC.

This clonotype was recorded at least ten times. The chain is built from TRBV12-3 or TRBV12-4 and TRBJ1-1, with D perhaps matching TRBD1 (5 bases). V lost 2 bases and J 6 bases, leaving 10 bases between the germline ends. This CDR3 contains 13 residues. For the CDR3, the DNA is TGTGCCAGCAGTTTATGGGAGGGACCTGAAGCTTTCTTT. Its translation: CASSLWEGPEAFF.

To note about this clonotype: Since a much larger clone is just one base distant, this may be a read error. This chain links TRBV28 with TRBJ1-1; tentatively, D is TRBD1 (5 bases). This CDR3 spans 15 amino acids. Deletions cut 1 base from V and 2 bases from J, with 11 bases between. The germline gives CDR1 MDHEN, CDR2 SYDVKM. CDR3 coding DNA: TGTGCCAGCAGTTTATCCCAGGGTAGTAACACTGAAGCTTTCTTT. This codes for CASSLSQGSNTEAFF.

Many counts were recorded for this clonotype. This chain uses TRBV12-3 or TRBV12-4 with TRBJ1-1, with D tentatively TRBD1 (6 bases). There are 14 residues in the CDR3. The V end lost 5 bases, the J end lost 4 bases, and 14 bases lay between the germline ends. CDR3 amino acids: CASSGTGGITEAFF. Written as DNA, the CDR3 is TGTGCCAGCAGTGGGACGGGGGGCATCACTGAAGCTTTCTTT.

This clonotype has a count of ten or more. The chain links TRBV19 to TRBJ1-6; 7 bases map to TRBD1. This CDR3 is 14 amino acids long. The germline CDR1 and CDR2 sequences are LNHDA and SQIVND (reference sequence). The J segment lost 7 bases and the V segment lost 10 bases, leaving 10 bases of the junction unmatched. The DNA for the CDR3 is TGTGCCACCACCCTGGACAGGCCAAATTCACCCCTCCACTTT. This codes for CATTLDRPNSPLHF.

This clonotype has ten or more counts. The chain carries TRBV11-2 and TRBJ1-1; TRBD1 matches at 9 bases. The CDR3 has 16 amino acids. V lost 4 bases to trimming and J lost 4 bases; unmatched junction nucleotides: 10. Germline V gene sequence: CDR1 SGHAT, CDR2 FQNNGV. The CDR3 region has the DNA TGTGCCAGCAGCTGGCCGAGACAGGGGGTCGGCACTGAAGCTTTCTTT. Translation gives CASSWPRQGVGTEAFF.